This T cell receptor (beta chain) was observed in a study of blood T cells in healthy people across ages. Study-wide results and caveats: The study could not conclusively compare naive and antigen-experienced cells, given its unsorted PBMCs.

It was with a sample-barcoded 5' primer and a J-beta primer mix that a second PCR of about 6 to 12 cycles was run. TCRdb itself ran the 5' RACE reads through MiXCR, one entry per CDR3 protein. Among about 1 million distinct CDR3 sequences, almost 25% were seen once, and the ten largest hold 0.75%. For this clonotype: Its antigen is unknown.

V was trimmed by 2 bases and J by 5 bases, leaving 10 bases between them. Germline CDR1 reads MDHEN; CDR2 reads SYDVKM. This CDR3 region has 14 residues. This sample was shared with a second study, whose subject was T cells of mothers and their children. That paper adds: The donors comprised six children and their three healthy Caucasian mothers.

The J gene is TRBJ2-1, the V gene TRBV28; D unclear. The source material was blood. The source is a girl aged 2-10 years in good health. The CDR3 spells CASSLRAVHNEQFF. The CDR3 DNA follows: TGTGCCAGCAGTTTAAGGGCAGTTCACAATGAGCAGTTCTTC.